These T cell receptor beta chains were read from a single sample in a study of chemoradiotherapy in HPV16-positive cancers. Sequencing was performed with immunoSEQ multiplex PCR; in TCRdb, only in-frame clones are kept and a portion is missing. This table has 15,000 or so clones, 55% to 75% appearing once. The material was tumor tissue, obtained from a patient who underwent chemoradiotherapy. All receptors come from a human donor with HPV-associated anogenital cancer. Each CDR3 is given with its conserved first and last residue. D genes are given only for firm matches. The size of a clone is reported for some rows only, either as once, few or many, or as a class for expanded clones.

TRBJ2-7	TRBD1	TRBV7-9	-	TGTGCCAGCAGCCGGGGACAGGGAAGCTCCTACGAGCAGTACTTC	CASSRGQGSSYEQYF
TRBJ1-6	TRBD1	TRBV5-4	-	TGTGCCAGCAGCTTGGCAGGGGGAAGTAATTCACCCCTCCACTTT	CASSLAGGSNSPLHF
TRBJ1-6	-	TRBV6-1	-	TGTGCCAGCAGTTCAGGACCAGGGCAGGGTTCACCCCTCCACTTT	CASSSGPGQGSPLHF
TRBJ2-1	TRBD1	TRBV5-1	-	TGCGCCAGCGCCACAGGGGGAGTGGTGGATGAGCAGTTCTTC	CASATGGVVDEQFF
TRBJ1-2	-	TRBV6-5	-	TGTGCCATCAGTGAACGGGCAGACCTCTATGGCTACACCTTC	CAISERADLYGYTF
TRBJ1-2	TRBD1	TRBV5-4	-	TGTGCCAGCAGCTTGGACGAAGGGGGACAGGGCATCTATGGCTACACCTTC	CASSLDEGGQGIYGYTF
TRBJ2-1	-	TRBV14	-	TGTGCCAGCAGCCAAGAGGTATTTGGCTACAATGAGCAGTTCTTC	CASSQEVFGYNEQFF
TRBJ2-3	TRBD2	TRBV5-1	-	TGCGCCAGCCGTAGCGGGAGCACAGATACGCAGTATTTT	CASRSGSTDTQYF
TRBJ2-7	-	TRBV7-9	-	TGTGCCAGCAGCTTAGATTTGGGACCCTACGAGCAGTACTTC	CASSLDLGPYEQYF
TRBJ2-1	TRBD2	TRBV25-1	-	TGTGGCTGCGGGGTCGGCGGACTAGCGATTAGCGATGAGCAGTTCTTC	CGCGVGGLAISDEQFF
TRBJ1-2	TRBD1	TRBV11-2	-	TGTGCCAGCAGCGGAGGGGGACAGGGGAACTATGGCTACACCTTC	CASSGGGQGNYGYTF
TRBJ2-7	-	TRBV7-9	-	TGTGCCAGCAGCTACAAGGACCTACTCGAGCAGTACTTC	CASSYKDLLEQYF
TRBJ1-2	-	TRBV6-4	-	TGTGCCAGCAGTCGAGAAGGTGGCAGGGCCCAATATGGCTACACCTTC	CASSREGGRAQYGYTF
TRBJ1-2	-	TRBV29-1	-	TGCAGCGTTGAATATCCCCCGGGGGCAGGACGGGAAGACTATGGCTACACCTTC	CSVEYPPGAGREDYGYTF
TRBJ2-3	-	TRBV5-1	-	TGCGCCAGCAGCTTAACTACAGATACGCAGTATTTT	CASSLTTDTQYF
TRBJ2-1	TRBD2	TRBV30	-	TGTGCCTGGAGGGGACTAGCGCTCTACAATGAGCAGTTCTTC	CAWRGLALYNEQFF
TRBJ2-3	-	TRBV5-1	-	TGCGCCAGCAGCTTGTATCTAGGCGGCACAGATACGCAGTATTTT	CASSLYLGGTDTQYF
TRBJ1-2	-	TRBV13	-	TGTGCCAGCAGCTTAGGGGGGCAGGTAGATGGCTACACCTTC	CASSLGGQVDGYTF
TRBJ2-2	-	TRBV6-5	once	TGTGCCAGCAGTTACTCGACTACCGGGGAGCTGTTTTTT	CASSYSTTGELFF
TRBJ1-1	TRBD1	TRBV30	-	TGTGCCTGGAGAGCGACAGGGGGATACACTGAAGCTTTCTTT	CAWRATGGYTEAFF
TRBJ2-5	-	TRBV19	-	TGTGCCAGTAGTATGGGTCAGGAAGAGACCCAGTACTTC	CASSMGQEETQYF
TRBJ1-4	-	TRBV18	-	TGTGCCAGCTCACCACCGGACAGCCGGGAGGAAAAACTGTTTTTT	CASSPPDSREEKLFF
TRBJ1-1	TRBD1	TRBV6-5	once	TGTGCCAGCAGTTACAGGGGACAGAGGAACACTGAAGCTTTCTTT	CASSYRGQRNTEAFF
TRBJ2-1	TRBD2	TRBV25-1	-	TGTGCCAGCAGTGAACCAGCGGGAAGAGGCAATGAGCAGTTCTTC	CASSEPAGRGNEQFF
TRBJ1-5	-	TRBV6-5	once	TGTGCCAGCAGGAGAAGGGGTAATCAGCCCCAGCATTTT	CASRRRGNQPQHF
TRBJ2-2	-	TRBV5-1	-	TGCGCCAGCAGCCCTGGAGGCCGACTCGGGGAGCTGTTTTTT	CASSPGGRLGELFF
TRBJ2-5	TRBD1	TRBV5-1	-	TGCGCCAGCAGCTTGGCCACAGGGGTCGAGACCCAGTACTTC	CASSLATGVETQYF
TRBJ2-5	-	TRBV30	once	TGTGCCTGGACCGGACCGCCGGAGACCCAGTACTTC	CAWTGPPETQYF
TRBJ2-1	TRBD2	TRBV10-3	-	TGTGCCATCAGTGAGTGGACTAGCACGGATGAGCAGTTCTTC	CAISEWTSTDEQFF
TRBJ2-1	TRBD2	TRBV29-1	-	TGCAGCGTTGAAGCGACCGGGAGGGCCGCTAATGAGCAGTTCTTC	CSVEATGRAANEQFF
TRBJ1-6	-	TRBV7-3	medium-sized	TGTGCCAGCAGCTGGGCGGGGAATTCACCCCTCCACTTT	CASSWAGNSPLHF
TRBJ2-5	-	TRBV2	-	TGTGCCACCCTATGGGGCTCACAAGAGACCCAGTACTTC	CATLWGSQETQYF
TRBJ2-1	TRBD2	TRBV6-4	-	TGTGCCAGCAGTGATAGCGGGGGGATTATCAATGAGCAGTTCTTC	CASSDSGGIINEQFF
TRBJ2-7	TRBD1	TRBV19	-	TGTGCCAGTAGTATAGTGGGGACAGGCTCCTACGAGCAGTACTTC	CASSIVGTGSYEQYF
TRBJ2-5	TRBD1	TRBV10-2	-	TGCGCCAGCAGGCCGGGACAGGGGACAGAGACCCAGTACTTC	CASRPGQGTETQYF
TRBJ2-7	TRBD2	TRBV11-2	-	TGTGCCAGCAGTAACGGACTAGCGGGAGGGCGGGAGCAGTACTTC	CASSNGLAGGREQYF
TRBJ1-5	TRBD1	TRBV2	few	TGTGCCAGCAGTCTACAGGGGAATCAGCCCCAGCATTTT	CASSLQGNQPQHF
TRBJ2-3	TRBD2	TRBV6-1	-	TGTGCCAGCAGTGACGGGACTACTCGGAGGACAGATACGCAGTATTTT	CASSDGTTRRTDTQYF
TRBJ2-7	TRBD2	TRBV7-2	-	TGTGCCAGCAGCCCTAGCGGGGCCTCCTACGAGCAGTACTTC	CASSPSGASYEQYF
TRBJ1-2	-	TRBV28	-	TGTGCCAGCAGTTTATCAGGGGATAATGGCTACACCTTC	CASSLSGDNGYTF
TRBJ1-2	-	TRBV5-1	-	TGCGCCAGCAGCTTGGGGCAGAAGCAGTATGGCTACACCTTC	CASSLGQKQYGYTF
TRBJ1-1	-	TRBV2	-	TGTGCGCAAGCAGATTCCGCGCCTGAATATCCTTTCTTT	CAQADSAPEYPFF
TRBJ2-5	TRBD2	TRBV9	-	TGTGCCAGCAGCGCCGGACTAGATTTGGAGACCCAGTACTTC	CASSAGLDLETQYF
TRBJ2-3	TRBD2	TRBV6-4	-	TGTGCCACCCTTGGGAGGGGCACAGATACGCAGTATTTT	CATLGRGTDTQYF
TRBJ2-5	-	TRBV7-9	-	TGTGCCAGCAGCTTATCTGGGGGAGCCCAGTACTTC	CASSLSGGAQYF
TRBJ2-3	-	TRBV7-3	-	TGTGCCAGCAGCTCAGGGTACACAGATACGCAGTATTTT	CASSSGYTDTQYF
TRBJ2-1	-	TRBV27	-	TGTGCCAGCAGTTTTGCAGTGACTAGAGGATACAATGAGCAGTTCTTC	CASSFAVTRGYNEQFF